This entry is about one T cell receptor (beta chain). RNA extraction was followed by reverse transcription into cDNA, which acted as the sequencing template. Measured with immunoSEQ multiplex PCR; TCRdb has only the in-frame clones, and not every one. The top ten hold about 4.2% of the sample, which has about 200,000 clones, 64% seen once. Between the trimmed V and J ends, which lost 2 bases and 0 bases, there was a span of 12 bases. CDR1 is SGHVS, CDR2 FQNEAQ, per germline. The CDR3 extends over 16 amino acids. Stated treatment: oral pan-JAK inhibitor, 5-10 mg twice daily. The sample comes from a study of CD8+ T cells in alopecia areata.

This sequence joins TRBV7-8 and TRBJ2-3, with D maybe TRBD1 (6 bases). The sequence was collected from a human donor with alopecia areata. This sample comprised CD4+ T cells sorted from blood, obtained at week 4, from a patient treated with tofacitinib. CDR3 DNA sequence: TGTGCCAGCAGCTTAATGGGGACACCTAGCACAGATACGCAGTATTTT. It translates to CASSLMGTPSTDTQYF.